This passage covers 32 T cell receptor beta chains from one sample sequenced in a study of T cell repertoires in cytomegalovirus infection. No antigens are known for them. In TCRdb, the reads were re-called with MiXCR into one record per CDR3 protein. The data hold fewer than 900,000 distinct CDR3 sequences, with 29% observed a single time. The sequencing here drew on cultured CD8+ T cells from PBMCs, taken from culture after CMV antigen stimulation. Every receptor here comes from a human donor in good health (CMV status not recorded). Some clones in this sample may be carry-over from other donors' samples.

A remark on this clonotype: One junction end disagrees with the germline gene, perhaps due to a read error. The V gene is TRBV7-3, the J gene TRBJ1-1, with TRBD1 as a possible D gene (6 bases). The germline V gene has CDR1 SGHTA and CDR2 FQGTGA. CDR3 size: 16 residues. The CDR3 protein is CASSLNSGAPNTEAFF. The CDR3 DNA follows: TGTGCCAGCAGTTTAAACTCAGGGGCACCGAACACTGAAGCTTTCTTT.

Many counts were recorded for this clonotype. CDR3 sequence: CASSWTYSDLYGYTF. DNA for the CDR3: TGTGCCAGCAGTTGGACATATAGTGATCTCTATGGCTACACCTTC. The V gene is TRBV12-3 or TRBV12-4, the J gene TRBJ1-2, with D tentatively TRBD1 (5 bases). CDR3 size: 15 residues. Trimming shortened V by 4 bases and J by 4 bases, and 16 bases separated the two germline ends.

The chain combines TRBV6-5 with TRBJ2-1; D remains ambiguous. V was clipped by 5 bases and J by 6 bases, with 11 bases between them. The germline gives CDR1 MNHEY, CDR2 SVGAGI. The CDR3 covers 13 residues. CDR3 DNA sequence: TGTGCCAGCAGTATTACGTGGGGCAATGAGCAGTTCTTC. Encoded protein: CASSITWGNEQFF.

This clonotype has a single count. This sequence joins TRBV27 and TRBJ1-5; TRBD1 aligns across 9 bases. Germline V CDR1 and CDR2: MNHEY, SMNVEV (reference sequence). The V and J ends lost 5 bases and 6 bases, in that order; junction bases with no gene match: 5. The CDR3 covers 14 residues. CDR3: CASSPTGGGQPQHF. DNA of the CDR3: TGTGCCAGCAGTCCAACAGGGGGCGGTCAGCCCCAGCATTTT.

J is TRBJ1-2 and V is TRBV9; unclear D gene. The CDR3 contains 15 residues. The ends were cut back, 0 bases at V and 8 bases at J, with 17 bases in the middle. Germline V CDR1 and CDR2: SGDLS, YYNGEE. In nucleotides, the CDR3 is TGTGCCAGCAGCGTAGCAGATCGGGATGGAGGGGGCTACACCTTC. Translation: CASSVADRDGGGYTF.

CDR3 DNA: TGTGCCAGCAGCTTGTCCAGCAAGGGTAACACTGAAGCTTTCTTT. It translates to CASSLSSKGNTEAFF. The genes are TRBV5-4 and TRBJ1-1; D remains ambiguous. Trimming took off 1 base at V and 2 bases at J, with 12 bases between the two ends. Per germline, CDR1 SGHNT and CDR2 YYREEE (reference sequence). This CDR3 has 15 residues.

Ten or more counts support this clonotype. In nucleotides, the CDR3 is TGTGCCAGCAGCTTAGGTAGCAGGGAAATCTACGAGCAGTACGTC. Its translation is CASSLGSREIYEQYV. This chain uses TRBV7-2 with TRBJ2-7; maybe TRBD1 (5 bases). CDR3 length: 15 amino acids. The germline V gene encodes CDR1 SGHTA and CDR2 FQGNSA. V lost 1 base, J lost 3 bases, and 13 bases lay in between.

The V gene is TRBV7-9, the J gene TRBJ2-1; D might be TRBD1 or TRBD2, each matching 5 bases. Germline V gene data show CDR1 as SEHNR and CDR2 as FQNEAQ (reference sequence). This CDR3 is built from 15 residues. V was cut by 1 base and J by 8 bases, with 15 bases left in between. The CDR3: CASSLGRQPRDEQFF. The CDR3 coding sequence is TGTGCCAGCAGCTTAGGGCGACAGCCGAGGGATGAGCAGTTCTTC.

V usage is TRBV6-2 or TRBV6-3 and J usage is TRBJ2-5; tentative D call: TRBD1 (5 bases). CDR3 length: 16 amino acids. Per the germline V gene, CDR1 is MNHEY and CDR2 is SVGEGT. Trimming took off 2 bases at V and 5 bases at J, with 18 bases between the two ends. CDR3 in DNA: TGTGCCAGCAGTTACGGCCAGGGATCCTCTCGGGAGACCCAGTACTTC. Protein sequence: CASSYGQGSSRETQYF.

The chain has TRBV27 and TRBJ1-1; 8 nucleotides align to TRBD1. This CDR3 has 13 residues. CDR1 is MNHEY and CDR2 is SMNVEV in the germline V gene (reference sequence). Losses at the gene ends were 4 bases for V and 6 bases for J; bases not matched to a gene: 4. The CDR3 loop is CASSSGGRAEAFF. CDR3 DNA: TGTGCCAGCAGTTCAGGGGGCCGGGCTGAAGCTTTCTTT.

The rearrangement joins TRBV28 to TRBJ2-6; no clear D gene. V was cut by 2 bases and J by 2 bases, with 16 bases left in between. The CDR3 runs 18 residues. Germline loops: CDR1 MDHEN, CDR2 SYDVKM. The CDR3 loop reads CASSLVDASPTGANVLTF. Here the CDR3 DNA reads TGTGCCAGCAGTTTAGTGGACGCAAGCCCTACTGGGGCCAACGTCCTGACTTTC.

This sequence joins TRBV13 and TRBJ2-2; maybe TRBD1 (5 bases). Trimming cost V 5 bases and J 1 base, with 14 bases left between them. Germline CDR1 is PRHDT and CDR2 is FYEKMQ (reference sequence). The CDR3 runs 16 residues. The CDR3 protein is CASSHNHDRNTGELFF. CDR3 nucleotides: TGTGCCAGCAGCCACAACCACGACAGGAACACCGGGGAGCTGTTTTTT.

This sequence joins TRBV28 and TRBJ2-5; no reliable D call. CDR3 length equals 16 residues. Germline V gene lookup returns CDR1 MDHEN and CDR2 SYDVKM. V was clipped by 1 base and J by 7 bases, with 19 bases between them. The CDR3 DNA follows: TGTGCCAGCAGTTTATACCTAGGTATCGAGGTTGGGACCCAGTACTTC. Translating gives CASSLYLGIEVGTQYF.

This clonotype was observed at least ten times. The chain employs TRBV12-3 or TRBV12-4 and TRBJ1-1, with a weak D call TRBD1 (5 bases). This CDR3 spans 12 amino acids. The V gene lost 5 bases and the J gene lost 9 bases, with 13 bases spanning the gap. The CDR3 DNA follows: TGTGCCAGCAGTCCTCGACAGAGGAAAGCTTTCTTT. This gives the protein CASSPRQRKAFF.

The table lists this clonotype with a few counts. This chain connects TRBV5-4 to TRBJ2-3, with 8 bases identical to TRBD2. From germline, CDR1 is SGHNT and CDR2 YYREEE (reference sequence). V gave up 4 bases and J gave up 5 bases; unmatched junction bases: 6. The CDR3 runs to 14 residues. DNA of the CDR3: TGTGCCAGCAGCCCGATGGCGGGGGGAGATACGCAGTATTTT. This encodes CASSPMAGGDTQYF.

CDR3 DNA: TGTGCCAGCAGCCCGAGGGACAGGGAGGGTGGTGGCTACACCTTC. Translating gives CASSPRDREGGGYTF. The genes are TRBV4-2 and TRBJ1-2, with 9 bases fitting TRBD1. CDR3 length: 15 amino acids. CDR1 and CDR2 from the germline V gene are LGHNA and YNFKEQ. J was trimmed by 7 bases and V by 4 bases; bases with no gene match: 10.

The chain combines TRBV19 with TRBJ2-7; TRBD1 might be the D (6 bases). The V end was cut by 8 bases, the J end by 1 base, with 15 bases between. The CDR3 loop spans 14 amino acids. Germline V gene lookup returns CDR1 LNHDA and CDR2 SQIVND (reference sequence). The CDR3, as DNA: TGTGCCAGTCAGCTTACAGGGCGTTCCTACGAGCAGTACTTC. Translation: CASQLTGRSYEQYF.

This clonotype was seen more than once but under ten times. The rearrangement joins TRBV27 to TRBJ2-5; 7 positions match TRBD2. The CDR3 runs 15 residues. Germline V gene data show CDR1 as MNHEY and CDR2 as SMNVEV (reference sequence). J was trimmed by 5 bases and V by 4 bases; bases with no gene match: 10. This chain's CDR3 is CASSSPRDYGETQYF. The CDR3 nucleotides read TGTGCCAGCAGTTCCCCTCGGGACTATGGGGAGACCCAGTACTTC.

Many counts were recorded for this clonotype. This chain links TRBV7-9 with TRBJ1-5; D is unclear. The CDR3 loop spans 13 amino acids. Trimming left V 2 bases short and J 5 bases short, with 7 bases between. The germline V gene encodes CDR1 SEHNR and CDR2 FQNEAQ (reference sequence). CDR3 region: CASSLWDDQPQHF. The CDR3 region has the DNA TGTGCCAGCAGCTTATGGGATGATCAGCCCCAGCATTTT.

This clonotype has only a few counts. The CDR3 loop is CASSSTGRQFF. The CDR3 coding sequence is TGTGCCAGCAGTTCGACAGGGAGGCAGTTCTTC. The genes are TRBV6-2 or TRBV6-3 and TRBJ2-1; 7 positions agree with TRBD1. From germline, CDR1 is MNHEY and CDR2 SVGEGT. The CDR3 extends over 11 amino acids. V shed 4 bases and J 12 bases; nucleotides not matched to a gene: 3.

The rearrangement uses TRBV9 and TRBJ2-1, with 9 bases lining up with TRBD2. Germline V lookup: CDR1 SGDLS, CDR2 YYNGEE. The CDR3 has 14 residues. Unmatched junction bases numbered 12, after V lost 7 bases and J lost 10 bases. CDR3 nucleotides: TGTGCCAGCTCCCGAGGTAGCGGGGGCGGGGAGCAGTTCTTC. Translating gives CASSRGSGGGEQFF.

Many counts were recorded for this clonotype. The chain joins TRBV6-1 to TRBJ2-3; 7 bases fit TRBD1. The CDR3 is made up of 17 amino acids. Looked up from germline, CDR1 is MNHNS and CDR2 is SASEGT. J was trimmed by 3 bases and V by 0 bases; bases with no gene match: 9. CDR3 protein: CASSEAVQGPMTDTQYF. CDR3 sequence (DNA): TGTGCCAGCAGTGAAGCCGTACAGGGGCCCATGACAGATACGCAGTATTTT.

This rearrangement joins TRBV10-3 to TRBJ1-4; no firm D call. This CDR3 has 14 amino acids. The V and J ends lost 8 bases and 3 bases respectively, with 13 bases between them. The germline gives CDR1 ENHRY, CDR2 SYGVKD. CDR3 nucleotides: TGTGCCATCCGGTCCGGGGATTCTAATGAAAAACTGTTTTTT. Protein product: CAIRSGDSNEKLFF.

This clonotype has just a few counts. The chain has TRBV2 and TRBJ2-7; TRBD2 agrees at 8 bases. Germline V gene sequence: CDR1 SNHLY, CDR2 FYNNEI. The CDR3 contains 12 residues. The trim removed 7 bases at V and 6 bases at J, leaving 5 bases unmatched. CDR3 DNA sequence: TGTGCCAGCACGGGGGGGCGGCTCGAGCAGTACTTC. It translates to CASTGGRLEQYF.

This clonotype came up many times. CDR3 residues: CASSLSGQGHSPLHF. CDR3 nucleotide sequence: TGTGCCAGCAGCTTATCAGGCCAGGGACATTCACCCCTCCACTTT. This sequence joins TRBV7-9 and TRBJ1-6, with D possibly being TRBD1 (5 bases). The CDR3 has 15 residues. Germline CDR1 is SEHNR and CDR2 is FQNEAQ (reference sequence). The V end was cut by 2 bases, the J end by 8 bases, with 13 bases between.

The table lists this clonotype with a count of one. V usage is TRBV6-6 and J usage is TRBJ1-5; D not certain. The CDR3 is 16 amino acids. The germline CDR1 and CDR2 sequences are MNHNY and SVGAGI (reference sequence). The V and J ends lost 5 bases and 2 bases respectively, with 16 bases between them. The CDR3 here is CASSPPDMVGNQPQHF. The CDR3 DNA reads TGTGCCAGCAGTCCCCCAGACATGGTTGGCAATCAGCCCCAGCATTTT.

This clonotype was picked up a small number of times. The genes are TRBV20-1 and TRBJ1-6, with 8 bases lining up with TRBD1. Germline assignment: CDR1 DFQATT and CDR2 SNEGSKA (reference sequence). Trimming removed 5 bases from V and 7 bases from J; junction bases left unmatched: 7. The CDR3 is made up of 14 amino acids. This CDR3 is CSARRTGRNSPLHF. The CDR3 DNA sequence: TGCAGTGCTCGACGGACAGGGCGAAATTCACCCCTCCACTTT.

The CDR3 sequence: CASSHPWGTDTEAFF. The DNA for the CDR3 is TGTGCCAGCAGTCACCCCTGGGGGACAGACACTGAAGCTTTCTTT. This sequence joins TRBV2 and TRBJ1-1, with TRBD1 matching 7 bases. The CDR3 runs to 15 residues. The germline CDR1 and CDR2 sequences are SNHLY and FYNNEI. With V trimmed by 5 bases and J by 3 bases, 9 bases remained unmatched.

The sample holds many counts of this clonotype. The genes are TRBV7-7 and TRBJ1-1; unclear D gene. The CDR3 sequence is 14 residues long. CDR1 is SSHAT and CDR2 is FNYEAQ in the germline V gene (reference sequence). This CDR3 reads CAKVRINMNTEAFF. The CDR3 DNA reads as TGTGCTAAAGTTCGGATAAACATGAACACTGAAGCTTTCTTT.

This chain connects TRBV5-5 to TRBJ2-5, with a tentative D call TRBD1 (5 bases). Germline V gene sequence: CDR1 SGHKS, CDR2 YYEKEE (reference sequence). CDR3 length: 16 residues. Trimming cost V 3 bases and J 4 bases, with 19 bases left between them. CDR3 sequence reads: CASSWGMRPGLETQYF. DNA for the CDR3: TGTGCCAGCAGCTGGGGTATGAGGCCAGGGTTAGAGACCCAGTACTTC. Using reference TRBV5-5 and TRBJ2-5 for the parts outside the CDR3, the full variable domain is DAGVTQSPTHLIKTRGQQVTLRCSPISGHKSVSWYQQVLGQGPQFIFQYYEKEERGRGNFPDRFSARQFPNYSSELNVNALLLGDSALYLCASSWGMRPGLETQYFGPGTRLLVL.

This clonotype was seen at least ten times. The CDR3 nucleotides are TGTGCCAGCAGCTTAGTACAGGGGGCGCATTACAATGAGCAGTTCTTC. It specifies CASSLVQGAHYNEQFF. V and J are TRBV7-8 and TRBJ2-1, with 9 bases that match TRBD1. V lost 1 base, J lost 4 bases, and 5 bases stayed unmatched. CDR1 is SGHVS, CDR2 FQNEAQ, per germline. The CDR3 length is 16 residues.

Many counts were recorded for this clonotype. As DNA, the CDR3 is TGTGCCAGCAGCACAGAGGGACTAGCGAGCACAGATACGCAGTATTTT. This gives the protein CASSTEGLASTDTQYF. The chain is built from TRBV7-8 and TRBJ2-3, with TRBD2 matching over 10 bases. Trimming took 5 bases from V and 0 from J; bases not matched to a gene: 5. Germline CDR1 and CDR2: SGHVS and FQNEAQ. CDR3 length: 16 amino acids.